This is a list of T cell receptor beta chains from one sample in a study of molecular identifiers for immune sequencing clone quantification. A single record per CDR3 protein comes from TCRdb applying MiXCR to the PCR reads. The sample lists 490,000 or so distinct CDR3 sequences, about 20% occurring once. The sequenced material came from naive CD8+ T cells from blood, with Jurkat cell RNA spiked in. These TCRs come from a human donor in good health. Some libraries in this study had Jurkat cell RNA spiked in. The CDR3 runs from the conserved cysteine through the conserved F or W. The order of the fields is clone size, D gene, V gene, J gene, CDR3 length, CDR3 protein, CDR3 DNA. A D gene is named only where the DNA matches it firmly. Rows give clone size only sometimes, using once, few, many, or a class for an expanded clone.

many,TRBD2,TRBV29-1,TRBJ2-5,14,CSVELAGLEETQYF,TGCAGCGTTGAATTAGCGGGATTAGAAGAGACCCAGTACTTC
few,NA,TRBV24-1,TRBJ2-7,14,CATSDPTAGDEQYF,TGTGCCACCAGTGACCCGACAGCTGGGGACGAGCAGTACTTC
once,TRBD1,TRBV6-5,TRBJ2-3,18,CASSCTRSTGDSTDTQYF,TGTGCCAGCAGTTGCACCCGATCGACAGGGGATAGCACAGATACGCAGTATTTT
NA,NA,TRBV28,TRBJ2-7,13,CASSSGGEYEQYF,TGTGCCAGCAGTTCAGGTGGGGAATACGAGCAGTACTTC
many,TRBD1,TRBV19,TRBJ1-1,14,CASSAAGGYTEAFF,TGTGCCAGTAGTGCGGCAGGGGGCTACACTGAAGCTTTCTTT
many,TRBD1,TRBV7-9,TRBJ1-1,15,CASSLTDRGYTEAFF,TGTGCCAGCAGCTTAACGGACAGGGGATACACTGAAGCTTTCTTT
many,TRBD1,TRBV28,TRBJ2-3,16,CASSSALDRVTDTQYF,TGTGCCAGCAGTTCTGCCCTGGACAGGGTGACAGATACGCAGTATTTT
NA,NA,TRBV9,TRBJ2-1,13,CASSVDEGNEQFF,TGTGCCAGCAGCGTAGACGAGGGCAATGAGCAGTTCTTC
NA,NA,TRBV6-5,TRBJ1-2,17,CASSYTPAGAANYGYTF,TGTGCCAGCAGTTACACCCCCGCAGGGGCTGCTAACTATGGCTACACCTTC
many,TRBD2,TRBV7-9,TRBJ2-3,16,CASSLAVGRSTDTQYF,TGTGCCAGCAGCTTAGCGGTCGGGAGGAGCACAGATACGCAGTATTTT
NA,NA,TRBV27,TRBJ1-6,15,CASSSEQGMNPPLHF,TGTGCCAGCAGTTCTGAACAGGGTATGAATCCACCCCTCCACTTT
many,TRBD2,TRBV10-3,TRBJ2-7,12,CATGEGSPEQYF,TGTGCCACCGGGGAGGGCAGCCCCGAGCAGTACTTC
NA,TRBD1,TRBV20-1,TRBJ1-2,15,CSAHIPGQGYYGYTF,TGCAGTGCCCATATCCCGGGACAGGGGTACTATGGCTACACCTTC
NA,NA,TRBV27,TRBJ1-2,14,CASSLRGAYYGYAF,TGTGCCAGCAGTTTGCGGGGGGCGTACTATGGCTACGCCTTC
NA,NA,TRBV29-1,TRBJ1-6,14,CSIQSGTDNSPLHF,TGCAGCATACAATCCGGGACGGATAATTCACCCCTCCACTTT
NA,NA,TRBV29-1,TRBJ2-1,14,CRVDSQLGYNEQFF,TGCAGAGTTGATTCACAGTTGGGTTACAATGAGCAGTTCTTC
NA,TRBD2,TRBV7-2,TRBJ2-1,16,CASSLGGLAGHNEQFF,TGTGCCAGCAGCTTAGGTGGGCTAGCGGGGCACAATGAGCAGTTCTTC
few,NA,TRBV6-5,TRBJ1-2,12,CASSYSGYGYTF,TGTGCCAGCAGTTACTCTGGCTATGGCTACACCTTC
many,NA,TRBV9,TRBJ2-3,15,CASSQGHGGTDTQYF,TGTGCCAGCAGCCAAGGACACGGAGGCACAGATACGCAGTATTTT
many,NA,TRBV5-1,TRBJ2-7,14,CASTWTERSYEQYF,TGCGCCAGCACCTGGACAGAGCGTTCCTACGAGCAGTACTTC
NA,NA,TRBV12-3/TRBV12-4,TRBJ1-1,13,CASFRGGITEAFF,TGTGCCAGCTTCCGGGGTGGGATAACTGAAGCTTTCTTT
NA,TRBD2,TRBV4-1,TRBJ2-2,15,CASSQKRGMSGELFF,TGCGCCAGCAGCCAAAAGCGGGGGATGTCCGGGGAGCTGTTTTTT
many,TRBD1,TRBV5-1,TRBJ2-7,15,CASSPASGTGAEQYF,TGCGCCAGCAGCCCGGCCTCCGGGACAGGGGCCGAGCAGTACTTC
many,NA,TRBV6-5,TRBJ2-1,13,CASSYSVDNEQFF,TGTGCCAGCAGTTACTCTGTCGACAATGAGCAGTTCTTC
many,NA,TRBV13,TRBJ2-5,14,CASSPTWAEETQYF,TGTGCCAGCAGCCCAACCTGGGCAGAAGAGACCCAGTACTTC
few,TRBD2,TRBV6-5,TRBJ2-5,18,CASSRQGTSGRGPETQYF,TGTGCCAGCAGCAGACAGGGGACTAGCGGGAGGGGTCCCGAGACCCAGTACTTC
NA,NA,TRBV12-3/TRBV12-4,TRBJ2-7,14,CASTPGDRPYEQYF,TGTGCCAGCACCCCCGGGGACCGCCCCTACGAGCAGTACTTC
NA,NA,TRBV28,TRBJ2-1,14,CASSPGSTYNEQFF,TGTGCCAGCAGCCCTGGGTCCACCTACAATGAGCAGTTCTTC
few,TRBD1,TRBV28,TRBJ2-5,16,CASSFTGTGDPETQYF,TGTGCCAGCAGCTTCACCGGGACAGGGGACCCCGAGACCCAGTACTTC
NA,TRBD2,TRBV6-5,TRBJ2-7,16,CASSYSLAGGGYEQYF,TGTGCCAGCAGTTACTCGTTAGCGGGAGGTGGCTACGAGCAGTACTTC
many,TRBD2,TRBV6-2/TRBV6-3,TRBJ2-2,15,CASSYSLAVTGELFF,TGTGCCAGCAGTTACTCACTAGCGGTCACCGGGGAGCTGTTTTTT
few,NA,TRBV7-9,TRBJ1-1,14,CASSRDFGGTEAFF,TGTGCCAGCAGTCGGGACTTTGGAGGTACTGAAGCTTTCTTT
many,TRBD2,TRBV7-8,TRBJ2-5,15,CASSVPPAGGETQYF,TGTGCCAGCAGCGTCCCTCCGGCGGGGGGTGAGACCCAGTACTTC
many,TRBD1,TRBV28,TRBJ2-3,17,CASSFLSGTGTLDTQYF,TGTGCCAGCAGTTTTTTAAGCGGGACAGGGACGCTGGATACGCAGTATTTT
many,NA,TRBV2,TRBJ1-5,14,CASRLTESNQPQHF,TGTGCCAGCAGGTTGACAGAAAGCAATCAGCCCCAGCATTTT
many,NA,TRBV21-1,TRBJ2-4,16,CASSKWTYVAKNIQYF,TGTGCCAGCAGCAAATGGACGTATGTAGCCAAAAACATTCAGTACTTC
many,NA,TRBV9,TRBJ1-1,11,CASSAGDESFF,TGTGCCAGCAGCGCGGGGGACGAATCTTTCTTT
NA,TRBD2,TRBV6-2/TRBV6-3,TRBJ2-1,15,CASSLSGSSGNEQFF,TGTGCCAGCAGCCTAAGCGGGAGTAGTGGGAATGAGCAGTTCTTC
NA,NA,TRBV12-3/TRBV12-4,TRBJ1-5,16,CASSSGPRYSNQPQHF,TGTGCCAGCAGTTCCGGGCCCCGTTATAGCAATCAGCCCCAGCATTTT
NA,NA,TRBV6-4,TRBJ2-5,14,CASSDPRIRETQYF,TGTGCCAGCAGTGACCCGAGGATTCGGGAGACCCAGTACTTC
NA,TRBD1,TRBV6-5,TRBJ2-3,16,CASSYAGQESTDTQYF,TGTGCCAGCAGTTACGCGGGACAGGAGAGCACAGATACGCAGTATTTT
many,TRBD2,TRBV19,TRBJ2-3,15,CASSPLAGVTDTQYF,TGTGCCAGTAGTCCACTAGCGGGAGTGACAGATACGCAGTATTTT
many,NA,TRBV27,TRBJ1-5,15,CASSLWSGKNQPQHF,TGTGCCAGCAGTTTATGGTCGGGGAAAAATCAGCCCCAGCATTTT
NA,NA,TRBV19,TRBJ1-1,16,CASSIEVGGMNTEAFF,TGTGCCAGTAGTATAGAAGTAGGCGGTATGAACACTGAAGCTTTCTTT
few,TRBD1,TRBV4-3,TRBJ1-2,15,CASSHDRGGSYGYTF,TGCGCCAGCAGCCACGACAGGGGAGGTAGCTATGGCTACACCTTC
many,TRBD2,TRBV6-2/TRBV6-3,TRBJ2-2,17,CASSRLAGVENTGELFF,TGTGCCAGCAGTAGACTAGCGGGAGTGGAAAACACCGGGGAGCTGTTTTTT
NA,NA,TRBV4-1,TRBJ2-7,14,CASSPRDGEYEQYF,TGCGCCAGCAGCCCCCGGGACGGAGAATACGAGCAGTACTTC
many,NA,TRBV15,TRBJ2-3,15,CATSRDLDGSDTQYF,TGTGCCACCAGCAGAGATCTGGATGGGTCAGATACGCAGTATTTT
many,TRBD2,TRBV20-1,TRBJ2-7,13,CSAKLAGGYEQYF,TGCAGTGCCAAATTAGCGGGGGGCTACGAGCAGTACTTC
NA,NA,TRBV30,TRBJ2-1,13,CAWSYGGGDEQFF,TGTGCCTGGAGCTATGGGGGGGGCGATGAGCAGTTCTTC